This TCR beta chain was obtained from a study of human T cells and chemical hapten exposure. Study-wide context: Patients got weekly scalp diphenylcyclopropenone doses over the approximately 23-week study.

V was clipped by 0 bases and J by 0 bases, with 9 bases between them. This CDR3 region has 16 residues. Germline CDR1 reads SGHRS; CDR2 reads YFSETQ. The time point denotes: patch test 3, about 24 weeks after DPC sensitization. The treatment: therapeutic diphenylcyclopropenone sensitization with weekly scalp DPC. Study outcomes and limitations: Correlating positively with patch test score were the PT1 expanded TCR counts. TCRs above 1 in 1000 frequency stayed constant with DPC sensitization.

This clonotype has a handful of counts. Its antigen is as yet unknown. TCRdb analysed the RACE reads with MiXCR anew, one entry per CDR3 protein. There are about 82,000 distinct CDR3 sequences in the sample; around 13% occur only once, and roughly 5.9% lies in the top ten. The sample consisted of whole blood, taken in connection with sensitization to the hapten diphenylcyclopropenone (DPC). V gene TRBV5-1 combines with J gene TRBJ2-2, with D uncertain. The sequence was obtained from a woman aged 50 to 60 with alopecia areata. Some clones in this sample may be carry-over from other donors' samples. Here the CDR3 reads CASSLGPLANTGELFF. The CDR3 DNA reads TGCGCCAGCAGCTTGGGGCCGCTAGCGAACACCGGGGAGCTGTTTTTT.